This T cell receptor (beta chain) came from a study of shared clonotypes between healthy human individuals. This CDR3 contains 14 residues. Germline CDR1 LNHDA, CDR2 SQIVND (reference sequence). Trimming pared 10 bases from V and 2 bases from J, leaving 18 bases between. In the naive CD8 group, cells lacked CD45RO and were positively selected for CCR7, so terminally differentiated effector memory CD45RA+ cells were left out. Data came from immunoSEQ multiplex PCR; TCRdb stores just in-frame clones and leaves some out. The sample holds some 800,000 clones, 80% to 95% seen once. This clonotype was sampled from a man aged 25 to 40 in good health. Sequenced input: naive CD8+ T cells sorted from blood. The V and J genes are TRBV19 and TRBJ2-7; either TRBD1 or TRBD2 may fit D (5 bases each). DNA of the CDR3: TGTGCCACCGACAGTCGGGACGGGCCCTACGAGCAGTACTTC. Translation gives CATDSRDGPYEQYF.